This TCR beta chain is drawn from a study of CD8 T cells in ankylosing spondylitis. Study-level points and caveats: Ankylosing spondylitis blood seemed to carry a telltale TCR beta motif made of under ten highly homologous variants.

To note about this clonotype: Its antigen is not identified.

Making the TCR beta libraries involved quantitative 5'-RACE with molecular barcodes. TCRdb fed the 5' RACE reads into MiXCR, producing one record per CDR3 protein. This sample yields some 350,000 distinct CDR3 sequences, of which approximately 15% are seen a single time; roughly 0.99% belongs to the top ten. The sequencing input was blood, either unsorted or a sorted T cell fraction (not recorded which). The TCR was taken from a male donor with ankylosing spondylitis or in good health (not recorded which).

CDR3 in amino acids: CATSLTGSGEAFF. CDR3 DNA sequence: TGTGCCACCTCTTTAACAGGGTCCGGTGAAGCTTTCTTT. The rearrangement joins TRBV15 to TRBJ1-1; D perhaps matches TRBD1 (6 bases). CDR3 length equals 13 residues. Trimming left V 8 bases short and J 7 bases short, with 17 bases between. From germline, CDR1 is LNHNV and CDR2 YYDKDF (reference sequence).